This T cell receptor beta chain was retrieved from a study of T-cell reconstitution after alpha-beta-depleted transplantation in children (dated by TCRdb to about 2016). At the level of the whole study: Using TCR repertoire profiling, the study followed T-cell immune reconstitution in a quantitative way in children after TCRalphabeta/CD19-depleted allogeneic hematopoietic cell transplantation.

V lost 3 bases and J lost 5 bases; the stretch between them is 11 bases long. Taken from cysteine to phenylalanine, the CDR3 has 13 residues. The read is trimmed to its CDR3 DNA, 39 bases read in frame from base 1. The germline V gene gives CDR1 as SGHRS and CDR2 as YFSETQ. This clonotype was counted ten times or more. Its antigen remains unidentified. Within one base of it there is no much larger clone, and no base qualities were kept. Receptor amplification or capture employed PCR. The instrument given in TCRdb is Illumina HiSeq 2500. TCR library preparation used molecular barcoding, with unique molecular identifiers applied to normalize quantification of the TCRbeta repertoire. TCRdb trimmed public reads at Q25 via fastp, called clones via MiXCR and kept in-frame beta chains. Rows with a matching CDR3 protein are joined into one entry that keeps the most common DNA and genes. In this sample the table shows 490,000 or so distinct CDR3 sequences, approximately 12% of which occur a single time. Together, the top ten hold over 5.5% of the sample.

The source material was PBMCs from the stem cell graft donor, sampled from the stem cell graft. The receptor was isolated from a human donor who donated a stem cell graft to a child with combined immunodeficiency. Recombination linked TRBV5-1 to TRBJ1-1, and perhaps TRBD1 as D gene, on 5 matching bases. Here the CDR3 is given as CASSWGSGTEAFF. The DNA is as follows: TGCGCCAGCAGCTGGGGGTCGGGGACTGAAGCTTTCTTT.